This entry lists 21 T cell receptor beta chains sequenced from one sample in a study of CD8 T cells in ankylosing spondylitis. Study results and caveats: Fewer than ten highly homologous variants made up a TCR beta motif that seemed to typify ankylosing spondylitis blood.

Their specific antigens are unknown. TCRdb re-called the 5' RACE reads with MiXCR, one entry per CDR3 protein. Of 450,000 or so distinct CDR3 sequences listed, around 26% are singletons. The material sequenced was blood, either unsorted or a sorted T cell fraction (not recorded which). The receptors were sampled from a male donor with ankylosing spondylitis.

The chain combines TRBV2 with TRBJ1-1; tentative D call: TRBD1 (5 bases). Germline CDR1 SNHLY, CDR2 FYNNEI. This CDR3 has 13 residues. V was cut by 7 bases and J by 7 bases, with 16 bases left in between. CDR3 in amino acids: CASTLGEALEAFF. CDR3 nucleotides: TGTGCCAGCACCTTAGGGGAAGCCCTTGAAGCTTTCTTT.

The chain links TRBV3-1 to TRBJ1-5, with 7 bases lining up with TRBD1. The V gene's germline CDR1 is LGHDT and CDR2 YNNKEL (reference sequence). The junction had 14 bases not matched to a gene; V was cut back by 5 bases and J by 7 bases. The CDR3 sequence is 16 residues long. The CDR3 region has the DNA TGTGCCAGCAGCGCAAGTACCGGCAGGGGGATGCAGCCCCAGCATTTT. Translated: CASSASTGRGMQPQHF.

The chain uses TRBV21-1 and TRBJ2-1; the table gives TRBD1 as D, unverified against the DNA. TRBV21-1 is noted as a pseudogene. The CDR3 contains 16 residues. The chain's CDR3 is CASSKFGRGHLDEQFF. The DNA for the CDR3 is TGTGCCAGCAGCAAATTTGGCAGGGGGCATTTGGATGAGCAGTTCTTC.

This clonotype was picked up one time. CDR3 coding DNA: TGTGCCAGCAGCCCGACAGTAGTTTACACTGAAGCTTTCTTT. Translated, it gives CASSPTVVYTEAFF. The V and J genes are TRBV5-4 and TRBJ1-1; perhaps TRBD1 as D (5 bases). CDR3 length: 14 amino acids. Between the trimmed V and J ends, which lost 4 bases and 3 bases, there was a span of 13 bases. The germline gives CDR1 SGHNT, CDR2 YYREEE (reference sequence).

The chain combines TRBV25-1 with TRBJ1-1; no definite D call. V shed 7 bases and J shed 7 bases, with 13 bases lying between them. CDR3 length equals 12 residues. Germline CDR1 is MGHDK and CDR2 is SYGVNS. The CDR3 bases are TGTGCCAGCACCCCCGGATGGGGTGAAGCTTTCTTT. Translated: CASTPGWGEAFF.

V usage is TRBV6-1 and J usage is TRBJ2-7; 11 positions agree with TRBD2. The CDR3 is 18 amino acids. Germline trimming cut 6 bases from V and 3 bases from J; bases unmatched to any gene: 16. Germline V gene sequence: CDR1 MNHNS, CDR2 SASEGT. In DNA, the CDR3 is TGTGCCAGCAGCATAGCGGGTTTACTAGCGGGAGTTGACTACGAGCAGTACGTC. As protein: CASSIAGLLAGVDYEQYV.

This rearrangement joins TRBV20-1 to TRBJ2-5; D remains ambiguous. The germline V gene has CDR1 DFQATT and CDR2 SNEGSKA (reference sequence). Trimming pared 6 bases from V and 1 base from J, leaving 12 bases between. The CDR3 sequence is 13 residues long. The CDR3 sequence: CSAPRGFQETQYF. CDR3 nucleotide sequence: TGCAGTGCCCCCCGTGGGTTCCAAGAGACCCAGTACTTC.

The rearrangement links TRBV20-1 to TRBJ1-5; D might be TRBD1 (5 bases). The CDR3 totals 14 residues. The V gene lost 2 bases and the J gene lost 1 base, with 9 bases spanning the gap. Germline CDR1 and CDR2: DFQATT and SNEGSKA (reference sequence). CDR3 sequence: CSARSTGSNQPQHF. The DNA of the CDR3 is TGCAGTGCTAGAAGTACAGGAAGCAATCAGCCCCAGCATTTT.

The chain employs TRBV12-3 or TRBV12-4 and TRBJ1-5; D not certain. This CDR3 comprises 13 residues. The V end was cut by 6 bases, the J end by 0 bases, with 6 bases between. The CDR3 is CASSGYSNQPQHF. In DNA, the CDR3 is TGTGCCAGCAGCGGATATAGCAATCAGCCCCAGCATTTT.

Comments on this clonotype: At one end the junction does not follow the germline gene, possibly because of a read error. This chain uses TRBV20-1 with TRBJ2-3; 12 bases map to TRBD1. The CDR3 runs 17 residues. Per the germline V gene, CDR1 is DFQATT and CDR2 is SNEGSKA (reference sequence). The CDR3 DNA reads as TGCTGTGCTCGCCTTCCCCCGGGACAGGGGGCTGCAGATACGCAGTATTTT. It specifies CCARLPPGQGAADTQYF.

This clonotype was seen ten or more times. V and J are TRBV3-1 and TRBJ2-1; D unresolved. Germline V gene sequence: CDR1 LGHDT, CDR2 YNNKEL (reference sequence). V lost 4 bases and J lost 5, with 3 bases in between. The CDR3 sequence is 11 residues long. CDR3 protein: CASSLDNEQFF. The CDR3 region has the DNA TGTGCCAGCAGCCTTGACAATGAGCAGTTCTTC.

The chain carries TRBV5-6 and TRBJ2-5; tentatively, D is TRBD1 or TRBD2 (5 bases each). V was shortened by 2 bases and J by 2 bases, with 10 bases between the two germline ends. CDR3 length: 14 residues. The germline V gene encodes CDR1 SGHDT and CDR2 YYEEEE. The DNA of the CDR3 is TGTGCCAGCAGCTTTGGGACGACGCAAGAGACCCAGTACTTC. Protein sequence: CASSFGTTQETQYF.

The chain links TRBV12-3 or TRBV12-4 to TRBJ2-4; 9 bases fit TRBD1. V was pared by 5 bases and J by 3 bases, with 14 bases of the junction left unmatched. This CDR3 region has 18 residues. The DNA for the CDR3 is TGTGCCAGCAGTCAGCCGGGACAGGGATTAACAAACAAAAACATTCAGTACTTC. It is translated as CASSQPGQGLTNKNIQYF.

CDR3 DNA: TGTGCCAGCAGTTTAGCGGAGGGGCCCCTCCACTTT. Its protein product is CASSLAEGPLHF. This chain connects TRBV12-3 or TRBV12-4 to TRBJ1-6; perhaps TRBD1 as D (5 bases). The CDR3 has 12 residues. Trimming stripped 0 bases from V and 13 bases from J, with 7 bases between.

This sequence joins TRBV12-3 or TRBV12-4 and TRBJ2-7; 8 bases align to TRBD1. The CDR3 length is 11 residues. V trimming: 5 bases; J trimming: 10 bases; junction bases outside the gene matches: 4. The DNA of the CDR3 is TGTGCCAGCAGTCTAGGACAGGGCCAGTACGTC. It codes for CASSLGQGQYV.

The chain carries TRBV20-1 and TRBJ2-7; 14 nucleotides agree with TRBD2. The CDR3 consists of 15 residues. The germline V gene has CDR1 DFQATT and CDR2 SNEGSKA (reference sequence). V lost 6 bases, J lost 4 bases, and 8 bases stayed unmatched. CDR3 in DNA: TGCAGTGCCCAGGGACTAGCGGGAGTTGGTTACGAGCAGTACTTC. This encodes CSAQGLAGVGYEQYF.

This clonotype has only a few counts. This sequence joins TRBV10-3 and TRBJ2-3, with a weak D call TRBD2 (6 bases). CDR1 is ENHRY and CDR2 is SYGVKD in the germline V gene. This CDR3 spans 14 amino acids. V was cut by 11 bases and J by 0 bases, with 15 bases left in between. Here the CDR3 reads CAALGGMSTDTQYF. The CDR3 region has the DNA TGTGCCGCCTTGGGCGGGATGAGCACAGATACGCAGTATTTT.

The chain recombines TRBV20-1 with TRBJ2-3; no firm D call. The ends were cut back, 1 base at V and 6 bases at J, with 11 bases in the middle. The germline CDR1 and CDR2 sequences are DFQATT and SNEGSKA (reference sequence). CDR3 length: 13 residues. The CDR3 sequence: CSARVPLKDTQYF. DNA for the CDR3: TGCAGTGCTAGAGTCCCACTAAAGGATACGCAGTATTTT.

In its sample, this clonotype was seen a few times. This chain's CDR3 is CAISEGTANEKLFF. The DNA of the CDR3 is TGTGCCATCAGTGAAGGGACAGCTAATGAAAAACTGTTTTTT. The rearrangement joins TRBV10-3 to TRBJ1-4; 7 nucleotides line up with TRBD1. Germline V CDR1 and CDR2: ENHRY, SYGVKD. CDR3 length: 14 amino acids. V shed 3 bases and J 3 bases; nucleotides not matched to a gene: 1.

The chain couples TRBV5-1 to TRBJ1-1, with 9 bases identical to TRBD1. V gave up 2 bases and J gave up 8 bases; unmatched junction bases: 4. The CDR3 extends over 13 amino acids. Germline loops: CDR1 SGHRS, CDR2 YFSETQ. The CDR3 sequence: CASSFTGGLEAFF. In DNA form, the CDR3 reads TGCGCCAGCAGCTTTACAGGGGGCTTGGAAGCTTTCTTT.

The V gene is TRBV21-1, the J gene TRBJ2-7; the table gives TRBD1 as D, unverified against the DNA. TRBV21-1 corresponds to a pseudogene. The CDR3 is 13 amino acids. The CDR3 sequence: CASSTTGGGEQYV. The CDR3 region has the DNA TGTGCCAGCAGCACTACAGGGGGCGGCGAGCAGTACGTC.